This TCR beta chain was obtained from a study of shared clonotypes between healthy human individuals. Adults of Caucasian background living in Nashville, Tennessee made up all donors. This clone was found once. Generated by immunoSEQ multiplex PCR, the TCRdb table keeps only in-frame clones and is missing some. The data show 490,000 or so clones, less than 80% seen once. Germline CDR1 MNHNS, CDR2 SASEGT. The V end lost 3 bases, the J end lost 1 base, and 22 bases lay between the germline ends. The CDR3 is 19 amino acids. Sequencing used PBMCs. The receptor was derived from a woman in her thirties or forties in good health. Some clones in this sample may be carry-over from other donors' samples. This chain connects TRBV6-1 to TRBJ1-5, with D possibly being TRBD1 (5 bases). DNA for the CDR3: TGTGCCAGCAGTGAGGGACGGCATGGTGCCTCCGGAAGCAATCAGCCCCAGCATTTT. Its translation: CASSEGRHGASGSNQPQHF.